What follows is one TCR beta chain and its context. This sample stems from a study of T cell responses to AZD1222 COVID-19 vaccine. Assay used: immunoSEQ multiplex PCR; TCRdb lists only in-frame clones, some missing. This table has around 130,000 clones, roughly 90% appearing once. Germline CDR1 KGHDR, CDR2 SFDVKD. The CDR3 loop spans 16 amino acids. V was cut by 2 bases and J by 1 base, with 13 bases left in between. This TCR was sampled from an adult in good health. The sample consisted of peripheral blood, taken on day 0 of AZD1222 vaccination. V and J are TRBV24-1 and TRBJ1-2; D is undetermined. CDR3 coding DNA: TGTGCCACCAGTGATTGGAAGGGCCGCGATAACTATGGCTACACCTTC. Its translation is CATSDWKGRDNYGYTF.